Each of the 28 T cell receptor beta chains below was sequenced from the same sample in a study of T cell repertoires in aging, cancer and after chemotherapy. A mixed TRB-A/B primer pool amplified rearranged TRB by multiplex touch-down PCR. TCRdb analysed the multiplex PCR reads with MiXCR anew, one entry per CDR3 protein. The top ten hold around a quarter of the sample, which has roughly 1,600 distinct CDR3 sequences, under 35% seen once. Amplification of TCR beta used genomic DNA extracted from peripheral blood. Sequencing used blood. Every receptor here comes from a human donor with a solid tumor. The donor label of this sample is uncertain.

This clonotype is judged large (0.1 to 1%). This chain connects TRBV6-5 to TRBJ2-1; D is ambiguous. CDR3 length: 15 residues. With 6 bases removed from V and 3 bases from J, the gap between germline ends came to 15 bases. The V gene's germline CDR1 is MNHEY and CDR2 SVGAGI. CDR3 DNA sequence: TGTGCCAGCAGCTTAACACCCGAGTACTACAATGAGCAGTTCTTC. Its protein is CASSLTPEYYNEQFF.

V and J are TRBV12-3 or TRBV12-4 and TRBJ1-6; tentative D call: TRBD1 (5 bases). The CDR3 is 13 residues long. Trimming removed 6 bases from V and 8 bases from J, with 11 bases in between. Here the CDR3 reads CASRGVGHSPLHF. CDR3 nucleotides: TGTGCCAGCAGGGGGGTAGGGCATTCACCCCTCCACTTT.

The V and J genes are TRBV12-3 or TRBV12-4 and TRBJ2-5, with a tentative D call TRBD2 (5 bases). The CDR3 has 16 amino acids. With 7 bases removed from V and 2 bases from J, the gap between germline ends came to 20 bases. Here the CDR3 DNA reads TGTGCCAGCAACCGCCAGCCACGTACGGGGCAAGAGACCCAGTACTTC. It encodes CASNRQPRTGQETQYF.

The V and J genes are TRBV18 and TRBJ2-7, with 9 bases aligning to TRBD1. The CDR3 runs 15 residues. The germline CDR1 and CDR2 sequences are KGHSH and LQKENI. With V trimmed by 2 bases and J by 4 bases, 6 bases remained unmatched. CDR3 region: CASSPTNRGRYEQYF. DNA for the CDR3: TGTGCCAGCTCACCAACAAACAGGGGGCGTTACGAGCAGTACTTC.

The gene calls are TRBV7-2 and TRBJ1-4; D not resolved. V lost 5 bases and J 11 bases, leaving 30 bases between the germline ends. CDR1 is SGHTA, CDR2 FQGNSA, per germline. This CDR3 has 18 amino acids. CDR3 residues: CASSLLGKGSAGSSKLFF. Written as DNA, the CDR3 is TGTGCCAGCAGCCTCCTCGGGAAAGGGTCGGCAGGATCCAGTAAACTGTTTTTT.

This chain joins TRBV6-5 and TRBJ2-7, with D possibly called TRBD1 or TRBD2 (5 bases each). The V and J ends lost 5 bases and 9 bases respectively, with 14 bases between them. Germline loops: CDR1 MNHEY, CDR2 SVGAGI. The CDR3 loop spans 12 amino acids. The CDR3 DNA reads as TGTGCCAGCAGTGTAGAGGGGAGAGGGCAGTACTTC. Its protein product is CASSVEGRGQYF.

The chain links TRBV11-2 to TRBJ2-1; 9 bases agree with TRBD1. V shed 2 bases, J shed 3 bases, and the junction held 5 bases outside the gene matches. Germline values: CDR1 SGHAT, CDR2 FQNNGV. The CDR3 extends over 16 amino acids. The DNA for the CDR3 is TGTGCCAGCAGCTTAAGTACAGGGGGCAGCTACAATGAGCAGTTCTTC. Translation: CASSLSTGGSYNEQFF.

This clonotype was counted between two and nine times. V usage is TRBV6-5 and J usage is TRBJ2-7; 8 positions match TRBD1. Germline V gene sequence: CDR1 MNHEY, CDR2 SVGAGI. The ends lost 6 bases at V and 2 bases at J; junction bases unmatched: 3. CDR3 length equals 13 residues. CDR3 nucleotide sequence: TGTGCCAGCAGATCGACAGGGGCCTACGAGCAGTACTTC. This encodes CASRSTGAYEQYF.

CDR3: CASSFDGGQPQHF. DNA for the CDR3: TGTGCCAGCAGTTTCGATGGTGGTCAGCCCCAGCATTTT. The gene calls are TRBV12-3 or TRBV12-4 and TRBJ1-5, with D hard to call. This CDR3 is built from 13 residues. V was shortened by 3 bases and J by 6 bases, with 9 bases between the two germline ends.

This clonotype was picked up one time. CDR3 coding DNA: TGTGCCAGCAGCATACAGGGAGGAGACACTGAAGCTTTCTTT. Its translation: CASSIQGGDTEAFF. The V gene is TRBV12-3 or TRBV12-4, the J gene TRBJ1-1; maybe TRBD1 (6 bases). V was trimmed by 6 bases and J by 3 bases, leaving 14 bases between them. CDR3 size: 14 residues.

The CDR3 DNA reads as TGCAGTGCTAGAGGGGGAGGGGTGGCCGGGGTAAGCACAGATACGCAGTATTTT. Encoded protein: CSARGGGVAGVSTDTQYF. The rearrangement joins TRBV20-1 to TRBJ2-3, with 7 bases lining up with TRBD2. Germline CDR1 and CDR2: DFQATT and SNEGSKA (reference sequence). Unmatched junction bases numbered 13, after V lost 1 base and J lost 0 bases. The CDR3 covers 18 residues.

This clonotype occurred a few times. The V call is TRBV20-1, the J call TRBJ2-7; 10 bases map to TRBD2. V shed 0 bases and J 0 bases; nucleotides not matched to a gene: 5. The CDR3 has 16 residues. The germline V gene has CDR1 DFQATT and CDR2 SNEGSKA (reference sequence). The CDR3 loop reads CSARDRSGRGSYEQYF. DNA for the CDR3: TGCAGTGCTAGAGATCGGAGCGGGAGGGGCTCCTACGAGCAGTACTTC.

This clonotype was recorded a few times. The chain employs TRBV20-1 and TRBJ2-5; 12 bases fit TRBD1. V lost 6 bases, J lost 5 bases, and 10 bases stayed unmatched. Germline V gene lookup returns CDR1 DFQATT and CDR2 SNEGSKA (reference sequence). The CDR3 contains 15 residues. The CDR3 DNA follows: TGCAGTGCCTCTAACCGGGACAGGGGGCTCGAGACCCAGTACTTC. Protein sequence: CSASNRDRGLETQYF.

The rearrangement uses TRBV10-3 and TRBJ1-2; no definite D call. V was cut by 0 bases and J by 6 bases, with 5 bases left in between. From germline, CDR1 is ENHRY and CDR2 SYGVKD. The CDR3 loop spans 12 amino acids. CDR3 bases: TGTGCCATCAGTGAGTCGAAGGATGGCTACACCTTC. It specifies CAISESKDGYTF.

The CDR3 here is CASIPLGNQPQHF. The CDR3 nucleotides read TGTGCCAGCATACCCCTGGGCAATCAGCCCCAGCATTTT. The chain couples TRBV7-9 to TRBJ1-5; D gene ambiguous. The CDR3 length is 13 residues. V was cut by 7 bases and J by 2 bases, with 9 bases left in between. Germline V lookup: CDR1 SEHNR, CDR2 FQNEAQ (reference sequence). Full variable domain (rest looked up from reference TRBV7-9 and TRBJ1-5): DTGVSQNPRHKITKRGQNVTFRCDPISEHNRLYWYRQTLGQGPEFLTYFQNEAQLEKSRLLSDRFSAERPKGSFSTLEIQRTEQGDSAMYLCASIPLGNQPQHFGDGTRLSIL.

This CDR3 is CASDHGREQFF. CDR3 sequence (DNA): TGTGCCAGCGACCACGGCAGGGAGCAGTTCTTC. The J gene is TRBJ2-1, the V gene TRBV19, with unresolved D. Trimming took 9 bases from V and 10 from J, leaving 13 bases between them. Germline loops: CDR1 LNHDA, CDR2 SQIVND (reference sequence). The CDR3 is 11 amino acids. Variable domain in full (rest from reference TRBV19 and TRBJ2-1): DGGITQSPKYLFRKEGQNVTLSCEQNLNHDAMYWYRQDPGQGLRLIYYSQIVNDFQKGDIAEGYSVSREKKESFPLTVTSAQKNPTAFYLCASDHGREQFFGPGTRLTVL.

The chain carries TRBV19 and TRBJ1-5; the D is unclear. The CDR3 is made up of 15 amino acids. In germline, CDR1 is LNHDA, CDR2 SQIVND (reference sequence). V was clipped by 3 bases and J by 5 bases, with 14 bases between them. The CDR3 loop reads CASSIDPGDYQPQHF. CDR3 in DNA: TGTGCCAGTAGTATCGATCCGGGAGACTATCAGCCCCAGCATTTT. The variable domain in full, with the rest retrieved from reference TRBV19 and TRBJ1-5, is DGGITQSPKYLFRKEGQNVTLSCEQNLNHDAMYWYRQDPGQGLRLIYYSQIVNDFQKGDIAEGYSVSREKKESFPLTVTSAQKNPTAFYLCASSIDPGDYQPQHFGDGTRLSIL.

This clonotype was seen more than once but under ten times. J is TRBJ2-5 and V is TRBV6-1, with D unclear. CDR1 MNHNS and CDR2 SASEGT come from the germline V gene. The CDR3 sequence is 14 residues long. The V end was cut by 5 bases, the J end by 3 bases, with 13 bases between. The CDR3 is CASSSTPPEETQYF. As DNA, the CDR3 is TGTGCCAGCAGTTCCACCCCCCCCGAAGAGACCCAGTACTTC.

This clonotype showed up just a few times. The CDR3 here is CASSYRPDSPLHF. As DNA, the CDR3 is TGTGCCAGCAGCTACCGCCCCGATTCACCCCTCCACTTT. The rearrangement joins TRBV11-1 to TRBJ1-6; no firm D call. Between the trimmed V and J ends, which lost 4 bases and 8 bases, there was a span of 9 bases. The CDR3 has 13 amino acids. Germline V gives CDR1 SGHAT, CDR2 FQDESV (reference sequence).

The chain links TRBV6-2 or TRBV6-3 to TRBJ1-2, with 9 bases that match TRBD1. Germline lookup yields CDR1 MNHEY and CDR2 SVGEGT. The CDR3 has 13 residues. Germline trimming cut 6 bases from V and 7 bases from J; bases unmatched to any gene: 6. The CDR3 sequence is CASRGQGFRGYTF. The CDR3, as DNA: TGTGCCAGCAGGGGACAGGGTTTTCGTGGCTACACCTTC.

The chain carries TRBV5-6 and TRBJ2-7; D not certain. The length of the CDR3 is 14 residues. Germline V gene sequence: CDR1 SGHDT, CDR2 YYEEEE. V was cut by 4 bases and J by 0 bases, with 11 bases left in between. CDR3 sequence reads: CASSIPTHSYEQYF. DNA of the CDR3: TGTGCCAGCAGCATCCCGACACACTCCTACGAGCAGTACTTC. Supplemented by reference TRBV5-6 and TRBJ2-7, the full variable domain reads DAGVTQSPTHLIKTRGQQVTLRCSPKSGHDTVSWYQQALGQGPQFIFQYYEEEERQRGNFPDRFSGHQFPNYSSELNVNALLLGDSALYLCASSIPTHSYEQYFGPGTRLTVT.

By proportion, this clonotype is large. The DNA for the CDR3 is TGTGCCTGGAGTGTAGGGGCCGGGTATGAGCAGTTCTTC. Its translation: CAWSVGAGYEQFF. V and J are TRBV30 and TRBJ2-1; tentatively, D is TRBD1 (5 bases). V lost 0 bases and J lost 8, with 11 bases in between. From germline, CDR1 is GTSNPN and CDR2 SVGIG (reference sequence). This CDR3 comprises 13 residues.

The genes are TRBV5-6 and TRBJ2-1; D is uncertain. The germline gives CDR1 SGHDT, CDR2 YYEEEE. This CDR3 region has 12 residues. Trimming stripped 4 bases from V and 9 bases from J, with 11 bases between. The CDR3 DNA is TGTGCCAGCAGCCTGCCCTTTGGTGAGCAGTTCTTC. This codes for CASSLPFGEQFF. Full variable domain (outside the CDR3, taken from reference TRBV5-6 and TRBJ2-1): DAGVTQSPTHLIKTRGQQVTLRCSPKSGHDTVSWYQQALGQGPQFIFQYYEEEERQRGNFPDRFSGHQFPNYSSELNVNALLLGDSALYLCASSLPFGEQFFGPGTRLTVL.

This chain uses TRBV6-4 with TRBJ1-3, with D possibly matching TRBD1 (5 bases). Germline V CDR1 and CDR2: MRHNA, SNTAGT. Trimming removed 2 bases from V and 0 bases from J, with 23 bases in between. CDR3 length equals 20 residues. The CDR3 coding sequence is TGTGCCAGCAGTGACGGGGGTAACGGAAGACAGCAGAACTCTGGAAACACCATATATTTT. It yields the protein CASSDGGNGRQQNSGNTIYF.

V usage is TRBV11-3 and J usage is TRBJ2-3, with 7 bases identical to TRBD2. The germline V gene encodes CDR1 SGHNT and CDR2 YENEEA. This CDR3 is 15 amino acids long. The ends lost 5 bases at V and 0 bases at J; junction bases unmatched: 5. The CDR3 sequence: CASSATSFSTDTQYF. CDR3 nucleotides: TGTGCCAGCAGCGCGACTAGCTTTAGCACAGATACGCAGTATTTT.

This clonotype was detected a few times. The chain combines TRBV28 with TRBJ2-1; D unclear. There are 13 residues in the CDR3. Trimming shortened V by 7 bases and J by 0 bases, and 7 bases separated the two germline ends. Per the germline V gene, CDR1 is MDHEN and CDR2 is SYDVKM. The DNA of the CDR3 is TGTGCCAGCATTGAGAGCTCCTACAATGAGCAGTTCTTC. It is translated as CASIESSYNEQFF.

The J gene is TRBJ2-3, the V gene TRBV4-3; TRBD1 matches 7 bases. J was trimmed by 2 bases and V by 0 bases; bases with no gene match: 5. The CDR3 contains 16 residues. The germline V gene encodes CDR1 LGHNA and CDR2 YSLEER. The CDR3 loop is CASSQDRDSYTDTQYF. The CDR3, as DNA: TGCGCCAGCAGCCAAGATCGGGACAGCTACACAGATACGCAGTATTTT.

The rearrangement uses TRBV7-6 and TRBJ1-1; no clear D. The CDR3 has 14 amino acids. The V end was cut by 5 bases, the J end by 5 bases, with 15 bases between. CDR1 and CDR2 from the germline V gene are SGHVS and FNYEAQ. CDR3 bases: TGTGCCAGCAGCCGGCAAGGCGGGGAGACTGAAGCTTTCTTT. This encodes CASSRQGGETEAFF.